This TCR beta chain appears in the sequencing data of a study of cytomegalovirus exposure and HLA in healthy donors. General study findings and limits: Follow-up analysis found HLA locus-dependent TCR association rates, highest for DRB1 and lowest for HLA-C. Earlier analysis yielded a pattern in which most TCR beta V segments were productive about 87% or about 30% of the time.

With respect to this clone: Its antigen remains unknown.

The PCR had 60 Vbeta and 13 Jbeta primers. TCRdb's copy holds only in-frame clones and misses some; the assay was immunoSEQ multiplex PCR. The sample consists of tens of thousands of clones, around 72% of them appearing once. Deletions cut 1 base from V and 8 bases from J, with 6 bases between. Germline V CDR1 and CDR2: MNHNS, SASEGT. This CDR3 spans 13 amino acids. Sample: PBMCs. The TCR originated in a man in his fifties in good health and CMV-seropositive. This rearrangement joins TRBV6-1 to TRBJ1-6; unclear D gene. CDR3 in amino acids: CASSEDSYSPLHF. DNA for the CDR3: TGTGCCAGCAGTGAAGACAGTTATTCACCCCTCCACTTT.